The entry below gives a single TCR beta chain sequence along with its context. Its antigen is undetermined. This specimen belongs to a study of CD8+ T cells in alopecia areata. The study, taken as a whole, reports: Tofacitinib significantly lowered scalp clonality and expanded CD8+ clones among the top 100. Scalp samples also contribute reads from the resident alphabeta T cells found in normal skin.

Treatment defined: oral pan-JAK inhibitor, 5-10 mg twice daily. Patients with alopecia areata provided lesional scalp punch biopsies as well as peripheral blood. The CDR3 loop spans 14 amino acids. V shed 7 bases and J shed 1 base, with 12 bases lying between them. Germline V gene sequence: CDR1 MGHDK, CDR2 SYGVNS. cDNA serving as the sequencing template came from extracted, reverse transcribed RNA. Clones were sequenced by immunoSEQ multiplex PCR, and TCRdb holds only the in-frame ones, with some missing. The sample lists tens of thousands of clones; more than 65% were seen once. The receptor was isolated from a human donor with alopecia areata. The rearrangement joins TRBV25-1 to TRBJ2-3; D might be TRBD2 (6 bases). Sequencing was performed on CD8+ T cells sorted from blood, taken around week 46, from a patient treated with tofacitinib. The CDR3 region is CASMGGVGTDTQYF. CDR3 DNA sequence: TGTGCCAGCATGGGGGGTGTAGGCACAGATACGCAGTATTTT.